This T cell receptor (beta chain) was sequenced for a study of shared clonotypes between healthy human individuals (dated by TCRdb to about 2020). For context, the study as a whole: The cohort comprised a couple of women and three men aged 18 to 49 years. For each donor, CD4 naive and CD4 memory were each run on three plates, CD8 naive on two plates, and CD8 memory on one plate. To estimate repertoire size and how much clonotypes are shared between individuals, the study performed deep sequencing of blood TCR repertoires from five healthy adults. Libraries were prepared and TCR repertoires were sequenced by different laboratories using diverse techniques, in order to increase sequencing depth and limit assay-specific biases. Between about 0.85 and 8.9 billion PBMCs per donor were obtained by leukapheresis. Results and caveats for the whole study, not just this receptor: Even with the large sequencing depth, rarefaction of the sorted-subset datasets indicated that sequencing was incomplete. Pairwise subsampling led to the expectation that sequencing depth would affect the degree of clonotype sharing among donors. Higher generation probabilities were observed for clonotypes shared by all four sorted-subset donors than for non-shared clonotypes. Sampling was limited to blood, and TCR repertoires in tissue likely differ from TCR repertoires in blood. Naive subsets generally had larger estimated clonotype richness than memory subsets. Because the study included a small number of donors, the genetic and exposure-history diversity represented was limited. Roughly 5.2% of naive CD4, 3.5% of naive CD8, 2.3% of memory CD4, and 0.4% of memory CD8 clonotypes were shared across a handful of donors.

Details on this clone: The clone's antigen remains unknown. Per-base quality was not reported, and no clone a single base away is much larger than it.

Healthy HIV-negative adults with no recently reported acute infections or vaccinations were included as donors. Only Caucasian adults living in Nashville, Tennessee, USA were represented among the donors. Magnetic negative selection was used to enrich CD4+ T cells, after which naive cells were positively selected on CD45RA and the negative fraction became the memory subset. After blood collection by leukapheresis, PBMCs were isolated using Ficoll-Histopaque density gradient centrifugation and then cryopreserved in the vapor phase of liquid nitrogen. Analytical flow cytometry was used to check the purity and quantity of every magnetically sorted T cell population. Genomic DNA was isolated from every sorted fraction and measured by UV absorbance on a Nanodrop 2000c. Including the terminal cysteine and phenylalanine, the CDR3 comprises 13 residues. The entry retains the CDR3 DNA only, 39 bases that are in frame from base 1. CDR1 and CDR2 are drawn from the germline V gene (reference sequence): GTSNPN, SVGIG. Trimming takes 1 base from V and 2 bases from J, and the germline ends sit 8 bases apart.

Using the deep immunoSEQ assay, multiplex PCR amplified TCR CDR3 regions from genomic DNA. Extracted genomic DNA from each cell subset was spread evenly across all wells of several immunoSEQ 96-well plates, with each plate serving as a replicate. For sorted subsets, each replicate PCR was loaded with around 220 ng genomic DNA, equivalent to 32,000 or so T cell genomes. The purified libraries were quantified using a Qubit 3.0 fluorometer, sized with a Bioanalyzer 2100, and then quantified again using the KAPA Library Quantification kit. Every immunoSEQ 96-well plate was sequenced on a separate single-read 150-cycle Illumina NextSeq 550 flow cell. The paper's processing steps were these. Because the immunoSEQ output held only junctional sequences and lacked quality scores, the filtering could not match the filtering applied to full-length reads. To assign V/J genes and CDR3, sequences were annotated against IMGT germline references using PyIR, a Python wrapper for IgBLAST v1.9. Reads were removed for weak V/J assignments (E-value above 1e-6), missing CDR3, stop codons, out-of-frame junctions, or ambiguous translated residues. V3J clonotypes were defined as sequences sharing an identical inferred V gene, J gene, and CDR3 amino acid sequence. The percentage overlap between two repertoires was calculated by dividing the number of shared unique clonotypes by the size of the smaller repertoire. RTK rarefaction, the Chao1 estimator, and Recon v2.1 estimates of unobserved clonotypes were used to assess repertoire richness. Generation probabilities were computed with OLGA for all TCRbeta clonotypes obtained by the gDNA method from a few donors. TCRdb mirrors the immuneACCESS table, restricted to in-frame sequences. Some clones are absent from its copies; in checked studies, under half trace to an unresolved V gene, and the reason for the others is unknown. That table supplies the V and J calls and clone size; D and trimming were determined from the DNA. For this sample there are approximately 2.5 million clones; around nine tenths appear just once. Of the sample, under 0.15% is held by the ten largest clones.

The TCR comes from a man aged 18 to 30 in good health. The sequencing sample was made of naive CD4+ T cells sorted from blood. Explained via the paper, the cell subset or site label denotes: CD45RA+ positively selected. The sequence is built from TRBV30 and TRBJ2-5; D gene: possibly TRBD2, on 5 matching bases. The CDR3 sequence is CAWSAGVQETQYF. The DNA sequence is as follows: TGTGCCTGGAGTGCCGGGGTACAAGAGACCCAGTACTTC.